This T cell receptor (beta chain) is from a study of beta chain features in type 1 diabetes. A note on this clone: The antigen remains undetermined.

Blood was drawn once from each donor into heparinised tubes. The draws averaged roughly 120 mL. Via the markers CD45RO/CCR7/CD25/CD127/CD95/CD27, stem cell-like memory, regulatory, central memory and naive CD4+ cells were sorted. Study results and limitations: Type 1 diabetes patients showed fewer insertions and more deletions at VDJ junctions. Whether HLA type affects TCRB rearrangement stayed undetermined in the present work.

Expressed TCRB transcripts were sequenced because the entire RNA isolate underwent reverse transcription. Sequenced by immunoSEQ multiplex PCR; TCRdb stores in-frame clones only, minus some. This table holds roughly 150,000 clones, 11% found once. Input material: central memory CD4+ T cells from blood. This TCR derives from a man aged 18 to 30 in good health.

The CDR3 sequence: CASSERESSTDTQYF. The CDR3 DNA sequence: TGTGCCAGCAGTGAGCGGGAGTCTAGCACAGATACGCAGTATTTT. V and J are TRBV2 and TRBJ2-3, with 7 nucleotides matching TRBD2. Germline CDR1 reads SNHLY; CDR2 reads FYNNEI. The CDR3 totals 15 residues. V lost 3 bases and J lost 0; bases outside the gene matches: 3.